This TCR beta chain was profiled in a study of T cell responses to AZD1222 COVID-19 vaccine. Sequencing used immunoSEQ multiplex PCR; TCRdb keeps in-frame clones, though not all of them. The sample lists approximately 140,000 clones, roughly nine tenths occurring once. Trimming removed 1 base from V and 5 bases from J; junction bases left unmatched: 10. CDR1 and CDR2 from the germline V gene are SGHDT and YYEEEE. The CDR3 covers 19 residues. Study outcomes and limitations: Nearly half of unique spike-specific TCRs reportedly avoided B.1.351 and B.1.1.7 mutated regions. Most donors were white British, females outnumbered males, and clonal diversity was possibly underestimated.

As for this clone: Its target is unknown.

The clonotype originates from an adult who received the MenACWY meningococcal vaccine as a control. The sequencing used peripheral blood, collected 28 days after the second dose of the MenACWY control vaccine. This rearrangement joins TRBV5-6 to TRBJ2-3; 16 bases are a match to TRBD2. The CDR3 is CASSLPPGLAGGRGDTQYF. CDR3 nucleotide sequence: TGTGCCAGCAGCTTGCCCCCGGGACTAGCGGGGGGGCGCGGAGATACGCAGTATTTT. The variable domain in full, completed from reference TRBV5-6 and TRBJ2-3, reads DAGVTQSPTHLIKTRGQQVTLRCSPKSGHDTVSWYQQALGQGPQFIFQYYEEEERQRGNFPDRFSGHQFPNYSSELNVNALLLGDSALYLCASSLPPGLAGGRGDTQYFGPGTRLTVL.